The 22 T cell receptor beta chains reported below all come from one sample, sequenced in a study of cytomegalovirus exposure and HLA in healthy donors. The PCR made use of 60 Vbeta and 13 Jbeta primers. Repertoires were generated with immunoSEQ multiplex PCR, while TCRdb's copy carries only in-frame clones and drops some. The table records 100,000 to 150,000 clones, 75% to 90% of them present only once. The sequenced material came from PBMCs. All receptors come from a woman aged 40 to 50 in good health and CMV-seropositive.

This clone was detected once. The chain has TRBV27 and TRBJ2-3; a possible D gene is TRBD1 (6 bases). The germline V gene has CDR1 MNHEY and CDR2 SMNVEV (reference sequence). The CDR3 is 12 amino acids. V dropped 4 bases and J dropped 9 bases, with 11 bases sitting between them. This CDR3 reads CASSSDSETQYF. The CDR3 coding sequence is TGTGCCAGCAGTTCGGACAGCGAAACGCAGTATTTT.

The chain joins TRBV19 to TRBJ2-4; D gene unclear. Trimming removed 0 bases at V and 7 bases at J, with 10 bases between. CDR1 is LNHDA and CDR2 is SQIVND in the germline V gene (reference sequence). CDR3 length: 14 residues. CDR3 loop: CASSIDPGLNIQYF. As DNA, the CDR3 is TGTGCCAGTAGTATAGACCCAGGTTTGAACATTCAGTACTTC.

V usage is TRBV28 and J usage is TRBJ2-7; D is perhaps TRBD1 (6 bases). Germline V gene data show CDR1 as MDHEN and CDR2 as SYDVKM. This CDR3 spans 12 amino acids. V was cut by 8 bases and J by 4 bases, with 12 bases left in between. The CDR3: CASQIGGYEQYF. CDR3 bases: TGTGCCAGCCAAATAGGGGGATACGAGCAGTACTTC.

This clone appeared a few times. V gene TRBV6-1 combines with J gene TRBJ1-4; 10 nucleotides match TRBD1. J lost 6 bases, V lost 2 bases, and 9 bases had no gene match. This CDR3 is built from 17 residues. CDR1 is MNHNS and CDR2 is SASEGT in the germline V gene. In nucleotides, the CDR3 is TGTGCCAGCAGTGAAACTCTGAGACAGGGGGCTGATGAAAAACTGTTTTTT. It codes for CASSETLRQGADEKLFF.

The chain links TRBV6-5 to TRBJ2-1; 7 bases fit TRBD2. The CDR3 runs 15 residues. The V and J ends lost 1 base and 7 bases, in that order; junction bases with no gene match: 7. CDR1 and CDR2 from the germline V gene are MNHEY and SVGAGI. The CDR3 DNA reads TGTGCCAGCAGTTACTTTGGCGGGAGAGGAAATGAGCAGTTCTTC. Translating it yields CASSYFGGRGNEQFF.

The CDR3 spells CASSLTRDKEDGYTF. CDR3 DNA: TGTGCCAGCAGCTTAACCCGGGACAAAGAAGATGGCTACACCTTC. The rearrangement joins TRBV7-3 to TRBJ1-2, with a tentative D call TRBD1 (6 bases). Germline loops: CDR1 SGHTA, CDR2 FQGTGA. The ends were cut back, 0 bases at V and 6 bases at J, with 14 bases in the middle. CDR3 length: 15 amino acids.

The chain is built from TRBV6-5 and TRBJ2-1, with TRBD2 matching 11 bases. After removal of 4 bases from V and 7 bases from J, the junction contained 6 bases not matched to a gene. The CDR3 runs to 15 residues. The germline CDR1 and CDR2 sequences are MNHEY and SVGAGI. The CDR3 sequence is CASSSPSGGTNEQFF. The DNA for the CDR3 is TGTGCCAGCAGTTCCCCTAGCGGGGGGACAAATGAGCAGTTCTTC.

The CDR3 region has the DNA TGTGCCAGCAGCTTAGGACTAGCGGGGGGACAAGAGACCCAGTACTTC. Protein sequence: CASSLGLAGGQETQYF. The chain carries TRBV7-2 and TRBJ2-5; 13 bases map to TRBD2. The CDR3 contains 16 residues. Germline V gene sequence: CDR1 SGHTA, CDR2 FQGNSA. Trimming at V came to 1 base and at J to 2 bases, leaving 1 base not matched to a gene.

The chain has TRBV7-9 and TRBJ2-7; no reliable D call. V dropped 4 bases and J dropped 1 base, with 11 bases sitting between them. There are 14 residues in the CDR3. CDR1 SEHNR and CDR2 FQNEAQ come from the germline V gene (reference sequence). CDR3 region: CASSSSLRSYEQYF. The CDR3 region has the DNA TGTGCCAGCAGCTCATCTCTGAGGTCCTACGAGCAGTACTTC.

A single count supports this clone. A read error may produce the germline difference seen at one junction end. The chain uses TRBV7-3 and TRBJ1-2, with D uncertain. The CDR3 is 12 amino acids. Per germline, CDR1 SGHTA and CDR2 FQGTGA. For the CDR3, the DNA is TGTGCCAGCAGCGTAACCCAATATGGCTACACCTTC. Translated, it gives CASSVTQYGYTF.

The V call is TRBV7-9, the J call TRBJ2-3, with D hard to call. The V end lost 1 base, the J end lost 2 bases, and 10 bases lay between the germline ends. The germline V gene has CDR1 SEHNR and CDR2 FQNEAQ (reference sequence). This CDR3 region has 15 residues. CDR3 protein: CASSLVATHTDTQYF. The CDR3 nucleotides are TGTGCCAGCAGCTTAGTCGCCACACACACAGATACGCAGTATTTT.

The chain couples TRBV18 to TRBJ2-7, with a possible D match to TRBD1 (6 bases). V gave up 5 bases and J gave up 1 base, with 15 bases separating them. This CDR3 spans 15 amino acids. Germline CDR1 KGHSH, CDR2 LQKENI. CDR3 DNA: TGTGCCAGCTCAGCTCCTAACCAGGGGTCCTACGAGCAGTACTTC. Translating it yields CASSAPNQGSYEQYF.

This clone showed up just once. The chain employs TRBV2 and TRBJ1-3; TRBD1 aligns across 8 bases. V was pared by 4 bases and J by 9 bases, with 8 bases of the junction left unmatched. In germline, CDR1 is SNHLY, CDR2 FYNNEI. The CDR3 loop spans 14 amino acids. The CDR3: CASSAGQALSTIYF. CDR3 nucleotides: TGTGCCAGCAGTGCGGGACAGGCCCTATCCACCATATATTTT.

This clone has more than one count but fewer than ten. The chain carries TRBV5-1 and TRBJ1-1; 7 nucleotides agree with TRBD1. Germline V lookup: CDR1 SGHRS, CDR2 YFSETQ. The CDR3 contains 15 residues. Trimming removed 4 bases from V and 3 bases from J; junction bases left unmatched: 9. In DNA, the CDR3 is TGCGCCAGCAGCCAGAGAGCCGGGACAGACACTGAAGCTTTCTTT. It codes for CASSQRAGTDTEAFF. Full variable domain (remainder filled in from reference TRBV5-1 and TRBJ1-1): KAGVTQTPRYLIKTRGQQVTLSCSPISGHRSVSWYQQTPGQGLQFLFEYFSETQRNKGNFPGRFSGRQFSNSRSEMNVSTLELGDSALYLCASSQRAGTDTEAFFGQGTRLTVV.

The CDR3 protein is CSVGVSEGTEAFF. In nucleotides, the CDR3 is TGCAGCGTTGGAGTCTCGGAGGGGACTGAAGCTTTCTTT. The chain joins TRBV29-1 to TRBJ1-1; weak D call: TRBD1 (5 bases). V shed 4 bases and J shed 5 bases, with 14 bases lying between them. This CDR3 is 13 amino acids long. In germline, CDR1 is SQVTM, CDR2 ANQGSEA.

The chain has TRBV19 and TRBJ2-7; 8 bases align to TRBD1. The CDR3 is 15 residues long. V was pared by 5 bases and J by 0 bases, with 6 bases of the junction left unmatched. Germline values: CDR1 LNHDA, CDR2 SQIVND (reference sequence). This CDR3 reads CASSQDRDGSYEQYF. CDR3 in DNA: TGTGCCAGTAGTCAGGACAGGGATGGCTCCTACGAGCAGTACTTC.

This chain links TRBV14 with TRBJ2-5, with 7 bases lining up with TRBD1. This CDR3 contains 14 residues. V lost 5 bases to trimming and J lost 4 bases; unmatched junction nucleotides: 7. The germline V gene encodes CDR1 SGHDN and CDR2 FVKESK. This chain's CDR3 is CASSWFAGGETQYF. The CDR3 bases are TGTGCCAGCAGCTGGTTTGCAGGGGGAGAGACCCAGTACTTC.

The chain couples TRBV5-6 to TRBJ2-1; D possibly corresponds to TRBD2 (5 bases). The germline V and J ends were trimmed by 0 bases and 0 bases, with 16 bases remaining between them. This CDR3 region has 18 residues. Germline V gives CDR1 SGHDT, CDR2 YYEEEE. CDR3 nucleotide sequence: TGTGCCAGCAGCTTGGGGCCCCTAGCCACGAGCTCCTACAATGAGCAGTTCTTC. Amino acids: CASSLGPLATSSYNEQFF.

Points on this clone: Other DNA sequences in the sample encode the same CDR3. This rearrangement joins TRBV6-5 to TRBJ2-7; TRBD1 matches 7 bases. V lost 5 bases, J lost 3 bases, and 7 bases stayed unmatched. The CDR3 covers 14 residues. Germline CDR1 MNHEY, CDR2 SVGAGI. The DNA for the CDR3 is TGTGCCAGCAGTCCCGCCGGGACAGACTACGAGCAGTACTTC. Translation gives CASSPAGTDYEQYF.

The genes are TRBV4-1 and TRBJ2-7, with TRBD2 matching 9 bases. The CDR3 contains 15 residues. V lost 1 base to trimming and J lost 3 bases; unmatched junction nucleotides: 4. Germline loops: CDR1 MGHRA, CDR2 YSYEKL. CDR3 sequence reads: CASSQGGGAFYEQYF. The CDR3 DNA is TGCGCCAGCAGCCAAGGCGGGGGGGCGTTCTACGAGCAGTACTTC.

With regard to this clone: The junction shows a germline mismatch at one end, possibly a read error. The sample holds other DNA sequences that translate to the same CDR3. The chain joins TRBV7-7 to TRBJ2-5; the D is unclear. There are 14 residues in the CDR3. CDR1 and CDR2 from the germline V gene are SSHAT and FNYEAQ (reference sequence). The CDR3 is CASSLLHGQETQYF. CDR3 nucleotides: TGTGCTAGCAGCTTACTTCACGGCCAAGAGACCCAGTACTTC.

The V and J genes are TRBV5-1 and TRBJ2-7, with 8 bases that match TRBD1. Losses at the gene ends were 1 base for V and 3 bases for J; bases not matched to a gene: 3. The CDR3 runs 14 residues. CDR1 is SGHRS and CDR2 is YFSETQ in the germline V gene. CDR3 nucleotide sequence: TGCGCCAGCAGCTTGCTGGACAGGGACTACGAGCAGTACTTC. The encoded protein is CASSLLDRDYEQYF.